What follows is one T cell receptor (beta chain) and its context. Sequenced by immunoSEQ multiplex PCR; TCRdb stores in-frame clones only, minus some. The data contain approximately 1,000,000 clones, roughly 74% of them seen just once; the ten biggest clones take up more than 0.45%. The entry originates in a study of shared clonotypes between healthy human individuals. The donor cohort consisted entirely of Caucasian adults residing in Nashville, Tennessee. Germline values: CDR1 SGHVS, CDR2 FNYEAQ. This CDR3 contains 13 residues. V was clipped by 3 bases and J by 9 bases, with 12 bases between them. This chain connects TRBV7-6 to TRBJ2-1, with TRBD2 as a possible D gene (5 bases). Material: memory CD4+ T cells from PBMCs. As to subset: CD45RA-negative fraction. This clonotype was sampled from a man aged 18 to 29 in good health. Some clones in this sample may be carry-over from other donors' samples. The CDR3 nucleotides are TGTGCCAGCAGCTTCACTAGTGTAGCTGAGCAGTTCTTC. It encodes CASSFTSVAEQFF.